One TCR beta chain is described in this entry. Its antigen is as yet unknown. The data originate from a study of CD8 T cells in Susac syndrome. The CDR3 is 13 amino acids. The ends were cut back, 6 bases at V and 2 bases at J, with 10 bases in the middle. The germline V gene encodes CDR1 ENHRY and CDR2 SYGVKD. It was treatment-naive patients with stable or active relapsing-remitting disease who made up the multiple sclerosis controls. General study results and limits: It was acknowledged in the study that the number of individuals who were included in its TCR sequencing and HLA analysis was relatively small.

With random hexamers, reverse transcription was performed on about 0.45 to 1 ug of RNA. TCRdb passed the immunoSEQ multiplex PCR reads through MiXCR, listing each CDR3 protein once. Here the sample spans about 250,000 distinct CDR3 sequences, about 94% being singletons. This TCR derives from a human donor with multiple sclerosis. Sequencing input: CD4+ T cells from PBMCs. The genes are TRBV10-3 and TRBJ1-1, with a possible D match to TRBD1 (5 bases). This CDR3 reads CAIRQGPNTEAFF. In DNA form, the CDR3 reads TGTGCCATCAGGCAGGGACCAAACACTGAAGCTTTCTTT.